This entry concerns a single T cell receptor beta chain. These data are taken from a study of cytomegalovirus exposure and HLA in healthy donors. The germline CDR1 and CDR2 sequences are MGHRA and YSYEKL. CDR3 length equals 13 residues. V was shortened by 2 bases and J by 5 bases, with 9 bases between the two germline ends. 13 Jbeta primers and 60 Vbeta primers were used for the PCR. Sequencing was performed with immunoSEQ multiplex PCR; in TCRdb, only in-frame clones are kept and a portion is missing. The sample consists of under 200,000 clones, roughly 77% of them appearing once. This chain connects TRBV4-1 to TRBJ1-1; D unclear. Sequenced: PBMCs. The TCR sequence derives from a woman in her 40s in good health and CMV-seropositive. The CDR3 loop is CASSQSRGTEAFF. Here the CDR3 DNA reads TGCGCCAGCAGCCAATCCCGAGGAACTGAAGCTTTCTTT.